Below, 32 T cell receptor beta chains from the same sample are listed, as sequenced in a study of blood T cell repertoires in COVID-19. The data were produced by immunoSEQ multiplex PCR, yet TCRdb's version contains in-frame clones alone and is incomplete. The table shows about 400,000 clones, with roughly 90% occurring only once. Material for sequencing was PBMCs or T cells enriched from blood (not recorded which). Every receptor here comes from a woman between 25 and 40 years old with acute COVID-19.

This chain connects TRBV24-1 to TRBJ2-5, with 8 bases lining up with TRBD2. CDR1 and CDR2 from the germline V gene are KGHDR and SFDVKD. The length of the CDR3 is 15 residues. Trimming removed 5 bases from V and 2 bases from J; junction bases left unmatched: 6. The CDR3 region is CATSAIAGQQETQYF. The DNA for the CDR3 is TGTGCCACCAGTGCCATAGCGGGGCAGCAAGAGACCCAGTACTTC.

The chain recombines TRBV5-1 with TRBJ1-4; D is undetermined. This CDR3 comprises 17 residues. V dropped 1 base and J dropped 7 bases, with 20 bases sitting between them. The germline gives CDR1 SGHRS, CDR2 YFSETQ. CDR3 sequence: CASSLSVAKNAGEKLFF. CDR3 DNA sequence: TGCGCCAGCAGCTTGAGTGTCGCCAAGAACGCAGGTGAAAAACTGTTTTTT.

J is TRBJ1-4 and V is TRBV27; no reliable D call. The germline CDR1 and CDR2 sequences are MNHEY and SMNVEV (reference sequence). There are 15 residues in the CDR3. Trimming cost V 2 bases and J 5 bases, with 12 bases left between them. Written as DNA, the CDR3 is TGTGCCAGCAGTTTAGGAACCAGGTCCAATGAAAAACTGTTTTTT. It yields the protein CASSLGTRSNEKLFF.

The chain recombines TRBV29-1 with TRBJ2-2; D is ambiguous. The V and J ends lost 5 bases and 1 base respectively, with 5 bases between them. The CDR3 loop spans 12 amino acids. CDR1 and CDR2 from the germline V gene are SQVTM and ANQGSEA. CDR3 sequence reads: CSVLVNTGELFF. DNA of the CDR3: TGCAGCGTTTTAGTGAACACCGGGGAGCTGTTTTTT.

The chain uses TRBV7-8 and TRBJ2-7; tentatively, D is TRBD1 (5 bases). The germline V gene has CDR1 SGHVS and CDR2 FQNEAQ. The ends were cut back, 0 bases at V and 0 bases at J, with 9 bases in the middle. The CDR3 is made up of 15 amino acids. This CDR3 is CASSLARDSSYEQYF. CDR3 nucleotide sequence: TGTGCCAGCAGCTTAGCCCGCGACAGCTCCTACGAGCAGTACTTC.

In DNA form, the CDR3 reads TGCAGCGTACTCATGACAGGGGGCACTGAAGCTTTCTTT. Its protein is CSVLMTGGTEAFF. The V and J genes are TRBV29-1 and TRBJ1-1; 9 bases agree with TRBD1. CDR3 length equals 13 residues. J lost 4 bases, V lost 6 bases, and 6 bases had no gene match. Germline V CDR1 and CDR2: SQVTM, ANQGSEA.

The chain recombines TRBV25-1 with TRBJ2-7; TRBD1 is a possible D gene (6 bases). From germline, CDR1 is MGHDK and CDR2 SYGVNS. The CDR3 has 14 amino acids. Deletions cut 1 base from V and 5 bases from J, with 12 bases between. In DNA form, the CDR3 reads TGTGCCAGCAGTGAATCTGGGGGCACAAACGAGCAGTACTTC. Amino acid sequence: CASSESGGTNEQYF.

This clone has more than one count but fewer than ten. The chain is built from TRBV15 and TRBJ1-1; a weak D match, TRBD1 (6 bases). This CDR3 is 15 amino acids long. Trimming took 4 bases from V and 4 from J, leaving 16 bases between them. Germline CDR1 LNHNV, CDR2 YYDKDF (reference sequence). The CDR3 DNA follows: TGTGCCACCAGCACCACCCTTAGGGGGTTCACTGAAGCTTTCTTT. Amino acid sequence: CATSTTLRGFTEAFF.

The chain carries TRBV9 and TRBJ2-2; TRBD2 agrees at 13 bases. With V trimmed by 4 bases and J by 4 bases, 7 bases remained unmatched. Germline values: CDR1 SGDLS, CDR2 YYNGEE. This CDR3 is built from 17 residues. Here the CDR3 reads CASSTRTSGGPTGELFF. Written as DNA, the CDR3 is TGTGCCAGCAGCACCCGGACTAGCGGGGGACCCACCGGGGAGCTGTTTTTT.

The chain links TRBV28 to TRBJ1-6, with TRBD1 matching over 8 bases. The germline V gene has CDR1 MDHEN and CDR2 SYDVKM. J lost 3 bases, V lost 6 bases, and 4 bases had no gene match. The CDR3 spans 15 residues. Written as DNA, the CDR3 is TGTGCCAGCAGCCGAGGACAGGGCTATAATTCACCCCTCCACTTT. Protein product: CASSRGQGYNSPLHF.

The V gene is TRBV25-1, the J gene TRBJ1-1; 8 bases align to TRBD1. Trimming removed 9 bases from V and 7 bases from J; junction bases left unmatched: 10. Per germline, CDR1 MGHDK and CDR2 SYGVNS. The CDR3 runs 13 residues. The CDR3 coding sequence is TGTGCCAGTACGACAGGGGATAGAGGTGAAGCTTTCTTT. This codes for CASTTGDRGEAFF.

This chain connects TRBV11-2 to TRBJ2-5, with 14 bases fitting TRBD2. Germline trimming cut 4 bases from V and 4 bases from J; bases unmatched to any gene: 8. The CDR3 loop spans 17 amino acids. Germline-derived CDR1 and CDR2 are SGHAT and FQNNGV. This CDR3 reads CASSSRGLAGEGETQYF. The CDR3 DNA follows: TGTGCCAGCAGCTCGCGGGGACTAGCGGGGGAGGGAGAGACCCAGTACTTC.

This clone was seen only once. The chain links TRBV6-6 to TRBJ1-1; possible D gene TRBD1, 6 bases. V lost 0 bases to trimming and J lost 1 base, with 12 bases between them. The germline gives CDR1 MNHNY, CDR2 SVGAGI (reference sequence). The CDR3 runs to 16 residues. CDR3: CASSYSKGTPNTEAFF. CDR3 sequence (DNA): TGTGCCAGCAGTTACTCGAAAGGGACACCGAACACTGAAGCTTTCTTT.

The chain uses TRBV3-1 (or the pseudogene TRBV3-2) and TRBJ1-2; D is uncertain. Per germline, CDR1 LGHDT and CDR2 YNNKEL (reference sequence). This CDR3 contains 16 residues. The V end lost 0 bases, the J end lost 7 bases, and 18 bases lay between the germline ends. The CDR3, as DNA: TGTGCCAGCAGCCAAGAGGGCAGACCAACCTATTTTGGCTACACCTTC. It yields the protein CASSQEGRPTYFGYTF.

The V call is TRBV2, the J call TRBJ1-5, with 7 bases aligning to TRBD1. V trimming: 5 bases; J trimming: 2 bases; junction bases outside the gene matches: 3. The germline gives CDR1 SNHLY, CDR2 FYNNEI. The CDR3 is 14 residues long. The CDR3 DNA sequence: TGTGCCAGCAGTCTTGACAGGGGCAATCAGCCCCAGCATTTT. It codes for CASSLDRGNQPQHF.

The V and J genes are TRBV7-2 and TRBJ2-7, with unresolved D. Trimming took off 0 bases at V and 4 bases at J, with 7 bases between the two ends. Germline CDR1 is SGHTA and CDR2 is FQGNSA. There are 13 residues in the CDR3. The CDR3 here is CASSLAGVYEQYF. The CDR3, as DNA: TGTGCCAGCAGCTTAGCGGGCGTTTACGAGCAGTACTTC.

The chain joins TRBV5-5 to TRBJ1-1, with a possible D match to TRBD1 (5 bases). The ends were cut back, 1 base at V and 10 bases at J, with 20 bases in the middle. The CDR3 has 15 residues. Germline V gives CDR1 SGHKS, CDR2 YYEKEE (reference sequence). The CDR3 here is CASSLLEGRPPGAFF. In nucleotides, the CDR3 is TGTGCCAGCAGCTTGTTGGAGGGGCGCCCGCCAGGAGCTTTCTTT.

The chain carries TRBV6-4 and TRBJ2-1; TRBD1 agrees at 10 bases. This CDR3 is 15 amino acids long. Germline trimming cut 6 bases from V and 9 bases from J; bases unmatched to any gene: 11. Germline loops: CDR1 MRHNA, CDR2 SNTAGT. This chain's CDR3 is CASSGGTGEFSEQFF. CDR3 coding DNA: TGTGCCAGCAGCGGCGGGACAGGGGAATTTAGTGAGCAGTTCTTC.

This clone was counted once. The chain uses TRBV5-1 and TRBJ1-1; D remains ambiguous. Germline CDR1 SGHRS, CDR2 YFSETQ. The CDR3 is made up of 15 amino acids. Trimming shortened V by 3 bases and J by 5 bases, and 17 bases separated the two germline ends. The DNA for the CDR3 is TGCGCCAGCAGCTCCCCCCCGGAGGGATGGACTGAAGCTTTCTTT. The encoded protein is CASSSPPEGWTEAFF. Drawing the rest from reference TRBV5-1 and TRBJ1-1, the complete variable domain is KAGVTQTPRYLIKTRGQQVTLSCSPISGHRSVSWYQQTPGQGLQFLFEYFSETQRNKGNFPGRFSGRQFSNSRSEMNVSTLELGDSALYLCASSSPPEGWTEAFFGQGTRLTVV.

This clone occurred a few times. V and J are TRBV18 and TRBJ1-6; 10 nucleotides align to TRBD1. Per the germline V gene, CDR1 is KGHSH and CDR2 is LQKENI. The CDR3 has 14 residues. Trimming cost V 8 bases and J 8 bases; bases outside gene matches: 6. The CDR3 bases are TGTGCCAGCCGACAGGGGGCTGGGGATTCACCCCTCCACTTT. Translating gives CASRQGAGDSPLHF.

The CDR3 nucleotides are TGTGCCAGCTCACCCCCGACAGAGGGGGCGACTCAATTTAATGAGCAGTTCTTC. Amino acid sequence: CASSPPTEGATQFNEQFF. This rearrangement joins TRBV18 to TRBJ2-1; 7 bases agree with TRBD1. The length of the CDR3 is 18 residues. Trimming took 3 bases from V and 7 from J; bases not matched to a gene: 18. In germline, CDR1 is KGHSH, CDR2 LQKENI.

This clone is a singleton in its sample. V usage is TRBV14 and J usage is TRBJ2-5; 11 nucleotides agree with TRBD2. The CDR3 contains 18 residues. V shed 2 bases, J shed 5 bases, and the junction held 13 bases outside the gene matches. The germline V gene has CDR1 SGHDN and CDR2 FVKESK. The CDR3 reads CASSQTGTSGGSRETQYF. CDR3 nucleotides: TGTGCCAGCAGCCAAACCGGGACTAGCGGCGGTTCGCGGGAGACCCAGTACTTC.

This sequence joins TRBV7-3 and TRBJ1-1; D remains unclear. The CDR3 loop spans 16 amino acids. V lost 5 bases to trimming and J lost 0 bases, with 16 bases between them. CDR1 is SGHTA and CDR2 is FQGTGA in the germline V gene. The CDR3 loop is CASSPSGSWMNTEAFF. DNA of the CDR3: TGTGCCAGCAGCCCTTCGGGGTCGTGGATGAACACTGAAGCTTTCTTT.

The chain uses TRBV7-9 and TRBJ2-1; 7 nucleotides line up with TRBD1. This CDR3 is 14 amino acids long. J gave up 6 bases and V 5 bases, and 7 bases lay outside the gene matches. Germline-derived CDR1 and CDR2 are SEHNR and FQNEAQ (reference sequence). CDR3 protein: CASSRQGRRNEQFF. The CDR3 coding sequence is TGTGCCAGCAGCCGACAGGGTCGTCGCAATGAGCAGTTCTTC.

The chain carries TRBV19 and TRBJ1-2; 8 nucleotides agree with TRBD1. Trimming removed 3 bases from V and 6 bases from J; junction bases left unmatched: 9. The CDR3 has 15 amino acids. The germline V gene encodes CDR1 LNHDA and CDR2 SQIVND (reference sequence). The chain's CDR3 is CASSMGQGAVNGYTF. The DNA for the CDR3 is TGTGCCAGTAGTATGGGTCAGGGGGCTGTCAATGGCTACACCTTC. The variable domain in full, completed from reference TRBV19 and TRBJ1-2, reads DGGITQSPKYLFRKEGQNVTLSCEQNLNHDAMYWYRQDPGQGLRLIYYSQIVNDFQKGDIAEGYSVSREKKESFPLTVTSAQKNPTAFYLCASSMGQGAVNGYTFGSGTRLTVV.

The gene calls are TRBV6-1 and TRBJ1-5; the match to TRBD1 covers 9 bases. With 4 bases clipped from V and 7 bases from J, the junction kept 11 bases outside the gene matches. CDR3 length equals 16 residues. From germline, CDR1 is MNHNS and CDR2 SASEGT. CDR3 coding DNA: TGTGCCAGCAGTGCAGGATATACAGGGGGCGGACAGCCCCAGCATTTT. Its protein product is CASSAGYTGGGQPQHF.

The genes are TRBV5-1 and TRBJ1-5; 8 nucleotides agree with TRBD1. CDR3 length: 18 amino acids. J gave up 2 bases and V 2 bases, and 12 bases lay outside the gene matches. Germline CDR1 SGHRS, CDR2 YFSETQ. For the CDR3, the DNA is TGCGCCAGCAGCTTCCTGACAGGGGTTGTTGTGGGCAATCAGCCCCAGCATTTT. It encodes CASSFLTGVVVGNQPQHF.

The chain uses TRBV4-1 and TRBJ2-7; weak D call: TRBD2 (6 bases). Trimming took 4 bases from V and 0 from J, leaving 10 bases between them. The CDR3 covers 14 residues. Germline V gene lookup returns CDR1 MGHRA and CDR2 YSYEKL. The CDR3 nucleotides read TGCGCCAGCAGCCCCGGAGGGGACTCCTACGAGCAGTACTTC. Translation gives CASSPGGDSYEQYF.

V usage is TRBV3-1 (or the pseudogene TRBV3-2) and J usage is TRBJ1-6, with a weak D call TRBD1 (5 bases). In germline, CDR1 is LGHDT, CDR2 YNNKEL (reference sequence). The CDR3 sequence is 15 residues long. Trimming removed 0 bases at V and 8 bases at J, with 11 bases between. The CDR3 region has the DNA TGTGCCAGCAGCCAAGATTGGGGCTTTGATTCACCCCTCCACTTT. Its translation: CASSQDWGFDSPLHF.

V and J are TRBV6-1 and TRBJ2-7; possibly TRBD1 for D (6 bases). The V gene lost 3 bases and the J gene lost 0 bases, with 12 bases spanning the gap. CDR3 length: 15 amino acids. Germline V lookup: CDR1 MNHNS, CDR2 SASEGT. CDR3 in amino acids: CASSDQIQGSYEQYF. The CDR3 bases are TGTGCCAGCAGTGATCAAATACAGGGCTCCTACGAGCAGTACTTC.

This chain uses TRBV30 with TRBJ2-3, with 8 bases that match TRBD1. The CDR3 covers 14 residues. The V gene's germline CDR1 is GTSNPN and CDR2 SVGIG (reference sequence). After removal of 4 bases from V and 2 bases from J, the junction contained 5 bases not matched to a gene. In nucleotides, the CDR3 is TGTGCCTGGAATAGGCAGGGGGCCACAGATACGCAGTATTTT. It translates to CAWNRQGATDTQYF.

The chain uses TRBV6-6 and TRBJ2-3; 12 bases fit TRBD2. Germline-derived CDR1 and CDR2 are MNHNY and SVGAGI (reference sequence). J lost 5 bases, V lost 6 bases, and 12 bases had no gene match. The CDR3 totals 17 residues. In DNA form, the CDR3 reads TGTGCCAGCAGCCGAAGACTAGCGGGGGATTATTTAGATACGCAGTATTTT. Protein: CASSRRLAGDYLDTQYF.